This TCR beta chain was observed in a study of Tregs in tolerant kidney transplant recipients. As for the study in general: The nonmyeloablative bone marrow transplants came from related graft donors, with transient mixed chimerism. Study results and limitations: Donor-specific Treg expansion exceeded global Treg expansion in tolerant patients, suggesting antigen drive.

As concerns this clone: Its antigen remains unknown.

The data were produced by immunoSEQ multiplex PCR, yet TCRdb's version contains in-frame clones alone and is incomplete. The sample lists nearly 95,000 clones; approximately 94% were seen once. Thawed PBMCs were FACS-sorted into unstimulated CD4+CD25+CD127- regulatory T cells, CD4+CD25- non-regulatory cells, CD4 and CD8 cells. The CDR3 is made up of 11 amino acids. Germline V lookup: CDR1 DFQATT, CDR2 SNEGSKA (reference sequence). V was trimmed by 5 bases and J by 3 bases, leaving 8 bases between them. The origin of this receptor is a human donor who received a combined kidney and bone marrow transplant. The sample in question was CD4+ T cells from blood, obtained before the transplant. V is TRBV20-1 and J is TRBJ2-7; TRBD1 might be the D (5 bases). This chain's CDR3 is CSAHDSYEQYF. The DNA of the CDR3 is TGCAGTGCTCATGACAGCTACGAGCAGTACTTC.